Below, 20 T cell receptor beta chains from the same sample are listed, as sequenced in a study of cytomegalovirus exposure and HLA in healthy donors. Primers included in the PCR were 60 Vbeta and 13 Jbeta primers. The method was immunoSEQ multiplex PCR; TCRdb's version includes in-frame clones alone and lacks a portion of them. The table includes a few hundred thousand clones, around 79% detected once. The sample consisted of PBMCs. These receptors were obtained from a girl aged 2-10 years in good health and CMV-seronegative.

The count of this clone is one. The chain carries TRBV5-1 and TRBJ1-3; 8 bases agree with TRBD1. Germline V lookup: CDR1 SGHRS, CDR2 YFSETQ. The CDR3 length is 15 residues. The ends lost 0 bases at V and 3 bases at J; junction bases unmatched: 2. The chain's CDR3 is CASSLDRGYGNTIYF. CDR3 DNA sequence: TGCGCCAGCAGCTTGGACAGGGGGTATGGAAACACCATATATTTT.

The rearrangement uses TRBV6-1 and TRBJ2-3, with D maybe TRBD2 (6 bases). Trimming removed 6 bases at V and 2 bases at J, with 12 bases between. CDR1 is MNHNS and CDR2 is SASEGT in the germline V gene. This CDR3 spans 14 amino acids. The CDR3 sequence: CASRTSLYTDTQYF. CDR3 DNA: TGTGCCAGCAGAACTAGCCTATACACAGATACGCAGTATTTT.

This clone was seen more than once but under ten times. V gene TRBV18 combines with J gene TRBJ1-4, with TRBD1 matching 8 bases. CDR1 KGHSH and CDR2 LQKENI come from the germline V gene. J lost 7 bases, V lost 4 bases, and 5 bases had no gene match. The length of the CDR3 is 14 residues. The CDR3 DNA reads TGTGCCAGCTCACGACAGGGGTGGAGTGAAAAACTGTTTTTT. It encodes CASSRQGWSEKLFF.

The sample holds a few counts of this clone. This chain connects TRBV12-5 to TRBJ1-3; D gene unclear. CDR3 length: 15 residues. Trimming shortened V by 7 bases and J by 0 bases, and 13 bases separated the two germline ends. The germline gives CDR1 LGHNT, CDR2 FRNRAP. CDR3 sequence: CASADEDYSGNTIYF. The CDR3 bases are TGTGCTAGTGCCGATGAGGACTACTCTGGAAACACCATATATTTT.

J is TRBJ2-3 and V is TRBV4-1, with a possible D match to TRBD2 (6 bases). The CDR3 totals 16 residues. The germline V and J ends were trimmed by 1 base and 4 bases, with 15 bases remaining between them. The V gene's germline CDR1 is MGHRA and CDR2 YSYEKL. The CDR3 sequence is CASSQGGTPGADTQYF. CDR3 DNA: TGCGCCAGCAGCCAAGGTGGGACCCCGGGGGCAGATACGCAGTATTTT.

This chain links TRBV7-6 with TRBJ1-1; 12 bases match TRBD1. Germline CDR1 and CDR2: SGHVS and FNYEAQ. Unmatched junction bases numbered 7, after V lost 1 base and J lost 4 bases. The CDR3 extends over 17 amino acids. DNA for the CDR3: TGTGCCAGCAGCTTAGTCTTGGGACAGGGGGCTTTCACTGAAGCTTTCTTT. It specifies CASSLVLGQGAFTEAFF.

The chain employs TRBV19 and TRBJ2-3; 7 positions match TRBD2. Germline CDR1 LNHDA, CDR2 SQIVND (reference sequence). The V and J ends lost 6 bases and 0 bases, in that order; junction bases with no gene match: 3. This CDR3 spans 14 amino acids. The CDR3 sequence: CASRPGLSTDTQYF. CDR3 coding DNA: TGTGCCAGTAGGCCGGGACTAAGCACAGATACGCAGTATTTT.

The rearrangement uses TRBV2 and TRBJ2-2; 12 positions match TRBD1. V shed 6 bases, J shed 10 bases, and the junction held 3 bases outside the gene matches. The germline gives CDR1 SNHLY, CDR2 FYNNEI. CDR3 length equals 13 residues. CDR3 DNA: TGTGCCAGCAGGGGACAGGGGGCGATGGAGCTGTTTTTT. Its protein product is CASRGQGAMELFF.

The chain carries TRBV2 and TRBJ1-1; no firm D call. This CDR3 comprises 17 residues. V was clipped by 2 bases and J by 0 bases, with 16 bases between them. CDR1 and CDR2 (germline): SNHLY, FYNNEI. In DNA, the CDR3 is TGTGCCAGCAGTGAATGGGCCGACCAGCCCTTGAACACTGAAGCTTTCTTT. It encodes CASSEWADQPLNTEAFF.

This clone came up once. V and J are TRBV7-2 and TRBJ2-2; tentatively, D is TRBD1 (6 bases). CDR1 is SGHTA and CDR2 is FQGNSA in the germline V gene. V lost 4 bases and J lost 6, with 15 bases in between. CDR3 size: 15 residues. The CDR3 nucleotides read TGTGCCAGCAGCTATCATACAGGGTCCGCCGGGGAGCTGTTTTTT. It is translated as CASSYHTGSAGELFF. The variable domain in full, completed from reference TRBV7-2 and TRBJ2-2, reads GAGVSQSPSNKVTEKGKDVELRCDPISGHTALYWYRQSLGQGLEFLIYFQGNSAPDKSGLPSDRFSAERTGGSVSTLTIQRTQQEDSAVYLCASSYHTGSAGELFFGEGSRLTVL.

The CDR3 is CASSSEGSRQPQHF. The CDR3 region has the DNA TGTGCCAGCAGCTCGGAGGGATCCCGGCAGCCCCAGCATTTT. The chain uses TRBV11-2 and TRBJ1-5; D ambiguous. V lost 4 bases and J 7 bases, leaving 14 bases between the germline ends. Looked up from germline, CDR1 is SGHAT and CDR2 is FQNNGV. The CDR3 loop spans 14 amino acids.

V is TRBV2 and J is TRBJ2-7; 8 nucleotides align to TRBD1. The CDR3 sequence is 15 residues long. Looked up from germline, CDR1 is SNHLY and CDR2 is FYNNEI. Germline trimming cut 6 bases from V and 1 base from J; bases unmatched to any gene: 8. Here the CDR3 reads CASSFGQGLSYEQYF. CDR3 DNA: TGTGCCAGCAGCTTCGGACAGGGATTATCCTACGAGCAGTACTTC.

This sequence joins TRBV4-1 and TRBJ2-3; D gene unclear. From germline, CDR1 is MGHRA and CDR2 YSYEKL. CDR3 length equals 14 residues. V dropped 4 bases and J dropped 6 bases, with 14 bases sitting between them. CDR3: CASSRTLVTDTQYF. CDR3 sequence (DNA): TGCGCCAGCAGCCGCACTCTAGTTACCGATACGCAGTATTTT.

The CDR3 DNA reads TGTGCCAGCAGCCTATCCGGGACTAGCGGGGTAGAGCAGTACTTC. Translation: CASSLSGTSGVEQYF. The V and J genes are TRBV7-2 and TRBJ2-7; 13 bases map to TRBD2. Germline loops: CDR1 SGHTA, CDR2 FQGNSA. CDR3 length equals 15 residues. The V and J ends lost 5 bases and 7 bases, in that order; junction bases with no gene match: 8.

This rearrangement joins TRBV29-1 to TRBJ2-7; D is unresolved. The CDR3 is 11 amino acids. The germline V gene has CDR1 SQVTM and CDR2 ANQGSEA. V was clipped by 3 bases and J by 0 bases, with 3 bases between them. The CDR3 region is CSVEYSYEQYF. The CDR3 bases are TGCAGCGTTGAGTACTCCTACGAGCAGTACTTC.

This clone was counted a few times. The chain employs TRBV5-6 and TRBJ1-4, with D unresolved. Trimming cost V 4 bases and J 0 bases, with 7 bases left between them. The CDR3 runs to 14 residues. Germline V gene lookup returns CDR1 SGHDT and CDR2 YYEEEE. CDR3 sequence (DNA): TGTGCCAGCAGCCTCGGTGCAACTAATGAAAAACTGTTTTTT. Encoded protein: CASSLGATNEKLFF.

This sequence joins TRBV12-5 and TRBJ2-3, with 8 bases matching TRBD1. The V gene end was trimmed by 1 base and the J gene end by 5 bases; junction bases not matched to a gene: 2. CDR3 length equals 14 residues. Germline CDR1 is LGHNT and CDR2 is FRNRAP. The CDR3 nucleotides read TGTGCTAGTGGTTTGGATGGGACAGGAGATACGCAGTATTTT. Translation gives CASGLDGTGDTQYF. Together with reference TRBV12-5 and TRBJ2-3, the CDR3 gives the full variable domain: DARVTQTPRHKVTEMGQEVTMRCQPILGHNTVFWYRQTMMQGLELLAYFRNRAPLDDSGMPKDRFSAEMPDATLATLKIQPSEPRDSAVYFCASGLDGTGDTQYFGPGTRLTVL.

The chain has TRBV2 and TRBJ2-2; no firm D call. Trimming left V 3 bases short and J 8 bases short, with 10 bases between. The CDR3 has 13 residues. Germline V gene lookup returns CDR1 SNHLY and CDR2 FYNNEI. The CDR3 coding sequence is TGTGCCAGCAGTGAGAGGCTCCCTGGGGAGCTGTTTTTT. It is translated as CASSERLPGELFF.

In regard to this clone: This same CDR3 is encoded by further DNA sequences in the sample. The gene calls are TRBV19 and TRBJ1-1, with TRBD1 as a possible D gene (5 bases). V was clipped by 4 bases and J by 2 bases, with 8 bases between them. Per the germline V gene, CDR1 is LNHDA and CDR2 is SQIVND (reference sequence). The CDR3 runs to 13 residues. CDR3 sequence: CASSRRGNTEAFF. CDR3 nucleotide sequence: TGTGCCAGTAGTAGGAGGGGCAACACTGAAGCTTTCTTT.

The rearrangement uses TRBV4-1 and TRBJ1-2, with D possibly matching TRBD1 (6 bases). CDR3 length: 15 residues. V shed 1 base and J shed 8 bases, with 17 bases lying between them. Per germline, CDR1 MGHRA and CDR2 YSYEKL. CDR3 protein: CASSQVSGAKGGYTF. The CDR3 nucleotides read TGCGCCAGCAGCCAAGTATCAGGGGCTAAGGGAGGCTACACCTTC.